This entry lists 12 T cell receptor beta chains sequenced from one sample in a study of cytomegalovirus exposure and HLA in healthy donors (dated by TCRdb to between 2016 and 2019). Library method: the immunoSEQ multiplex PCR assay. A mixture of 60 forward primers for TCR Vbeta segments and 13 reverse primers for TCR Jbeta segments was used in the multiplex PCR. TCRdb stores this immuneACCESS table with in-frame sequences only. Part of the clones is absent; in the studies checked, under half of the shortfall reflects unresolved V genes, and no reason is known for the rest. The sample table records about 180,000 clones; 75% to 80% of these occur just once. Approximately 6.3% of the sample lies in the top ten. Sequences were obtained from PBMCs. All receptors derive from a man aged 35-49 years in good health and CMV-seropositive.

V is TRBV30 and J is TRBJ2-2, with D possibly TRBD2 on 5 matching bases. Trimming pared 3 bases from V and 7 bases from J, leaving 12 bases between. CDR1 is GTSNPN, CDR2 SVGIG, per germline (reference sequence). The CDR3 is 13 amino acids. The CDR3 coding sequence is TGTGCCTGGAGAACGGGGTGGGTCGGGGAGCTGTTTTTT. Encoded protein: CAWRTGWVGELFF.

The rearrangement links TRBV27 to TRBJ1-5, with D unresolved. Germline loops: CDR1 MNHEY, CDR2 SMNVEV (reference sequence). The CDR3 consists of 14 residues. Trimming took off 8 bases at V and 2 bases at J, with 13 bases between the two ends. CDR3 residues: CASRIRGGNQPQHF. CDR3 in DNA: TGTGCCAGCCGTATCCGGGGAGGCAATCAGCCCCAGCATTTT.

This clone showed up just a few times. The CDR3: CASSARTASSYNEQFF. The DNA for the CDR3 is TGTGCCAGCAGCGCGAGGACAGCGAGCTCCTACAATGAGCAGTTCTTC. V and J are TRBV13 and TRBJ2-1; a weak D match, TRBD1 (6 bases). V lost 5 bases to trimming and J lost 0 bases, with 14 bases between them. The germline V gene encodes CDR1 PRHDT and CDR2 FYEKMQ (reference sequence). The CDR3 totals 16 residues.

The chain links TRBV5-1 to TRBJ1-5, with 9 bases identical to TRBD1. The CDR3 covers 14 residues. Germline V gene data show CDR1 as SGHRS and CDR2 as YFSETQ. Trimming at V came to 4 bases and at J to 5 bases, leaving 4 bases not matched to a gene. The CDR3 reads CASSVRTGDQPQHF. The DNA for the CDR3 is TGCGCCAGCAGCGTAAGGACAGGGGATCAGCCCCAGCATTTT.

The chain joins TRBV19 to TRBJ1-4; 7 bases match TRBD1. This CDR3 is 13 amino acids long. Germline V gives CDR1 LNHDA, CDR2 SQIVND (reference sequence). J lost 8 bases, V lost 8 bases, and 8 bases had no gene match. The CDR3 coding sequence is TGTGCCAGTCGACAGGGATCACGAGAAAAACTGTTTTTT. It encodes CASRQGSREKLFF.

This clone has only one observation. The rearrangement links TRBV10-2 to TRBJ1-2, with D perhaps TRBD1 (6 bases). Germline V gives CDR1 WSHSY, CDR2 SAAADI. Deletions cut 3 bases from V and 7 bases from J, with 21 bases between. The CDR3 totals 16 residues. CDR3 sequence reads: CASSDPGGDTHFGYTF. The CDR3 bases are TGCGCCAGCAGTGACCCCGGGGGGGACACCCACTTTGGCTACACCTTC.

This clone was observed a few times. V and J are TRBV29-1 and TRBJ2-7, with D maybe TRBD2 (5 bases). CDR1 and CDR2 (germline): SQVTM, ANQGSEA. Trimming took off 1 base at V and 6 bases at J, with 22 bases between the two ends. This CDR3 comprises 16 residues. CDR3 nucleotide sequence: TGCAGCGTTGAAGGTAACTCGCGGGTTCGCCTCCCCGAGCAGTACTTC. It yields the protein CSVEGNSRVRLPEQYF.

The chain links TRBV30 to TRBJ2-7; TRBD1 aligns across 9 bases. The CDR3 is 14 amino acids. The ends lost 5 bases at V and 2 bases at J; junction bases unmatched: 7. Germline-derived CDR1 and CDR2 are GTSNPN and SVGIG (reference sequence). The CDR3 region has the DNA TGTGCCTGGTTAGCCGGGACAGGGACCTACGAGCAGTACTTC. It encodes CAWLAGTGTYEQYF.

The rearrangement uses TRBV14 and TRBJ2-1; 13 bases fit TRBD2. V was pared by 2 bases and J by 0 bases, with 10 bases of the junction left unmatched. In germline, CDR1 is SGHDN, CDR2 FVKESK. This CDR3 has 20 amino acids. The CDR3 region is CASSQTPGTSGTSSYNEQFF. CDR3 in DNA: TGTGCCAGCAGCCAAACCCCCGGGACTAGCGGGACGAGCTCCTACAATGAGCAGTTCTTC.

The V call is TRBV7-9, the J call TRBJ1-2; D remains unclear. The CDR3 length is 12 residues. CDR1 is SEHNR and CDR2 is FQNEAQ in the germline V gene (reference sequence). The V end lost 5 bases, the J end lost 8 bases, and 12 bases lay between the germline ends. The CDR3 reads CASSVGLRGYTF. The DNA of the CDR3 is TGTGCCAGCAGCGTAGGATTGCGGGGCTACACCTTC.

This chain connects TRBV10-3 to TRBJ2-7; tentatively, D is TRBD2 (6 bases). This CDR3 spans 12 amino acids. V was shortened by 2 bases and J by 7 bases, with 9 bases between the two germline ends. Germline V gene sequence: CDR1 ENHRY, CDR2 SYGVKD. DNA for the CDR3: TGTGCCATCAGTGAGGGGAGGACAGAGCAGTACTTC. It encodes CAISEGRTEQYF.

The CDR3, as DNA: TGTGCCAGCAGCCAAGGGCGGGACAGGGGGCGAGGAGAGACCCAGTACTTC. Protein sequence: CASSQGRDRGRGETQYF. V usage is TRBV14 and J usage is TRBJ2-5; 12 nucleotides align to TRBD1. V gave up 1 base and J gave up 4 bases; unmatched junction bases: 7. The germline V gene has CDR1 SGHDN and CDR2 FVKESK. This CDR3 has 17 amino acids. The variable domain in full, completed from reference TRBV14 and TRBJ2-5, reads EAGVTQFPSHSVIEKGQTVTLRCDPISGHDNLYWYRRVMGKEIKFLLHFVKESKQDESGMPNNRFLAERTGGTYSTLKVQPAELEDSGVYFCASSQGRDRGRGETQYFGPGTRLLVL.